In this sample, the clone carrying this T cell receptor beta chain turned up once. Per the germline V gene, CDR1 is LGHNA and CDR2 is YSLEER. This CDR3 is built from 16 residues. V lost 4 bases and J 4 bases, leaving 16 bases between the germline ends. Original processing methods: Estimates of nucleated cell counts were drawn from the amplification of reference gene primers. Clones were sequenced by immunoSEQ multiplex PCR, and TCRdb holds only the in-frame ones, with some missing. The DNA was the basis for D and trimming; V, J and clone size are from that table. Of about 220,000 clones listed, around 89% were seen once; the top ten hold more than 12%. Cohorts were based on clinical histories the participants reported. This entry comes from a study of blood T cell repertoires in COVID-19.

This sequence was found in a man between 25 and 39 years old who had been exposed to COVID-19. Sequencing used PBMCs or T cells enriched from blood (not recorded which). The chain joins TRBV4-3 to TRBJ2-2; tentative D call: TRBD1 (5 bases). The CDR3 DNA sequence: TGCGCCAGCAGCCCCAGGGCGGCAGAAACCACCGGGGAGCTGTTTTTT. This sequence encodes CASSPRAAETTGELFF.